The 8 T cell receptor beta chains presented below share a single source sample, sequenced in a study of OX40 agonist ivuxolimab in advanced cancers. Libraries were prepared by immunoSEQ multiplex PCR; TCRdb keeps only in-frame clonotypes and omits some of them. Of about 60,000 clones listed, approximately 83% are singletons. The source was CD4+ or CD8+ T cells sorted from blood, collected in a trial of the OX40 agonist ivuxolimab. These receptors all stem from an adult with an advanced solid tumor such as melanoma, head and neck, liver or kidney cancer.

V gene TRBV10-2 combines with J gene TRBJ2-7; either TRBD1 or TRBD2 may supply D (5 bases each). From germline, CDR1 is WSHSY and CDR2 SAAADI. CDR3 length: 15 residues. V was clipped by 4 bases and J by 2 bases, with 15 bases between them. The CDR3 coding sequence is TGCGCCAGCAGTGCTTCGGGGCCCGGCGCCTACGAGCAGTACTTC. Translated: CASSASGPGAYEQYF.

As DNA, the CDR3 is TGTGCCAGCAGTATCGGTTCTGAAGCTTTCTTT. It specifies CASSIGSEAFF. J is TRBJ1-1 and V is TRBV6-5, with D hard to call. Trimming shortened V by 5 bases and J by 6 bases, and 7 bases separated the two germline ends. The length of the CDR3 is 11 residues. Germline V gene lookup returns CDR1 MNHEY and CDR2 SVGAGI.

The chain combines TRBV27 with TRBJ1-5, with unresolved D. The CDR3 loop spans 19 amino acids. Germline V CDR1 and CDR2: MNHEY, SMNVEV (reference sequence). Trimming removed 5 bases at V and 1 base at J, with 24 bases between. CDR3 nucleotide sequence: TGTGCCAGCAGTCCCCTCGGGAGATCCCAAGGTGCGAGCAATCAGCCCCAGCATTTT. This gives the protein CASSPLGRSQGASNQPQHF.

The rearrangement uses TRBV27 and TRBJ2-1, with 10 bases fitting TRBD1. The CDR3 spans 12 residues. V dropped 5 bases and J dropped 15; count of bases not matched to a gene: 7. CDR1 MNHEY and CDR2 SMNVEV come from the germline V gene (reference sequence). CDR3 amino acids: CASSLTGGGLFF. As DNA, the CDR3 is TGTGCCAGCAGTCTGACAGGGGGCGGTTTGTTCTTC.

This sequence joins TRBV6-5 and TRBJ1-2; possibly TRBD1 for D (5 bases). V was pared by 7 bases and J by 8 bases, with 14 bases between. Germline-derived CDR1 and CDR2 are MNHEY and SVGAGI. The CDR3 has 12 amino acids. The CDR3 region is CASTHGGGGYTF. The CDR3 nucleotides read TGTGCCAGCACCCACGGGGGAGGCGGCTACACCTTC.

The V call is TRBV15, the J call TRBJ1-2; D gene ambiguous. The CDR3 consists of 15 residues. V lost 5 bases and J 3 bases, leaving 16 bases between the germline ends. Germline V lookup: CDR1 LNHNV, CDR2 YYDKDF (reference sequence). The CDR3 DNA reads TGTGCCACCAGCGAAGTCTGGGAGGGCGACTATGGCTACACCTTC. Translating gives CATSEVWEGDYGYTF.

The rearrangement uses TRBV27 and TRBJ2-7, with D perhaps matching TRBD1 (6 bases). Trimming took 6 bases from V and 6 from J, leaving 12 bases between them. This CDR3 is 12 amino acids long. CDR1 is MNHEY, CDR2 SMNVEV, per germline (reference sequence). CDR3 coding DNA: TGTGCCAGCAGCTTAAAAGGGGGCGAGCAGTACTTC. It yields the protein CASSLKGGEQYF.

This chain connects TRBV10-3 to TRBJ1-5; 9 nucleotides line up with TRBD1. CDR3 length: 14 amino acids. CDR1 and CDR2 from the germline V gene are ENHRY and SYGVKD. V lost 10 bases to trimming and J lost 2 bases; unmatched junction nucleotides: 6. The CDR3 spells CATQQGAGNQPQHF. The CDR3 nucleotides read TGTGCCACACAACAGGGGGCCGGCAATCAGCCCCAGCATTTT.